What follows are 7 T cell receptor beta chains derived from one specimen sequenced in a study of cytomegalovirus exposure and HLA in healthy donors. The repertoire was sequenced with immunoSEQ multiplex PCR; TCRdb's copy has only in-frame clones and lacks some. This sample has about 110,000 clones, with approximately 90% found just once. The sequencing sample was made of PBMCs. The receptors here all came from a woman aged 25 to 39 in good health and CMV-seropositive.

The chain combines TRBV30 with TRBJ1-1, with 7 bases that match TRBD1. This CDR3 has 18 residues. CDR1 GTSNPN and CDR2 SVGIG come from the germline V gene (reference sequence). J was trimmed by 5 bases and V by 5 bases; bases with no gene match: 23. The CDR3 reads CAWGARGWDSRGGTEAFF. CDR3 in DNA: TGTGCCTGGGGGGCCCGGGGATGGGACAGCAGGGGTGGGACTGAAGCTTTCTTT.

The chain employs TRBV4-1 and TRBJ1-1, with 7 bases that match TRBD1. Germline V gene data show CDR1 as MGHRA and CDR2 as YSYEKL. V was clipped by 4 bases and J by 10 bases; unmatched bases: 12. The CDR3 sequence is 14 residues long. The CDR3 here is CASSRADRPEGAFF. The CDR3 nucleotides are TGCGCCAGCAGCCGCGCGGACAGGCCTGAGGGAGCTTTCTTT.

The CDR3 reads CASSLFASGDEQYF. The CDR3 DNA sequence: TGTGCCAGCAGCTTGTTTGCCTCGGGTGACGAGCAGTACTTC. V gene TRBV5-4 combines with J gene TRBJ2-7; no clear D gene. The CDR3 runs 14 residues. Looked up from germline, CDR1 is SGHNT and CDR2 is YYREEE (reference sequence). Trimming pared 1 base from V and 5 bases from J, leaving 13 bases between.

The rearrangement joins TRBV5-5 to TRBJ1-4, with 8 bases that match TRBD1. V lost 2 bases and J lost 2; bases outside the gene matches: 5. Germline lookup yields CDR1 SGHKS and CDR2 YYEKEE (reference sequence). This CDR3 has 16 amino acids. CDR3 protein: CASSFGAGGTNEKLFF. CDR3 in DNA: TGTGCCAGCAGCTTTGGGGCAGGGGGCACTAATGAAAAACTGTTTTTT.

This clone was recorded a few times. V gene TRBV10-3 combines with J gene TRBJ1-2, with unresolved D. The CDR3 is made up of 14 amino acids. V shed 0 bases and J shed 4 bases, with 9 bases lying between them. CDR1 and CDR2 (germline): ENHRY, SYGVKD. The CDR3 sequence: CAISESMSGYGYTF. The CDR3 DNA follows: TGTGCCATCAGTGAGTCGATGAGCGGCTATGGCTACACCTTC.

The V and J genes are TRBV4-1 and TRBJ2-2; perhaps TRBD2 as D (6 bases). V shed 1 base and J shed 2 bases, with 8 bases lying between them. This CDR3 is built from 15 residues. Germline CDR1 reads MGHRA; CDR2 reads YSYEKL. CDR3 nucleotide sequence: TGCGCCAGCAGCCAAGTCGGGGGAAACACCGGGGAGCTGTTTTTT. It encodes CASSQVGGNTGELFF.

This clone was seen only a few times. The CDR3 reads CRGAPLAKNIQYF. Written as DNA, the CDR3 is TGTCGGGGGGCACCTCTAGCCAAAAACATTCAGTACTTC. The chain couples TRBV27 to TRBJ2-4; tentatively, D is TRBD2 (7 bases). Germline assignment: CDR1 MNHEY and CDR2 SMNVEV (reference sequence). The CDR3 spans 13 residues.